This T cell receptor beta chain appears in the sequencing data of a study of T-cell memory formation after mild COVID-19 (dated by TCRdb to about 2021). Regarding the research as a whole: TCR sequence clusters from the two donors were largely donor specific. In a couple of donors, T-cell clones that expanded and contracted after mild COVID-19 were tracked by sequencing TCRalpha and TCRbeta repertoires over time. Two young, previously healthy adult volunteers, one female and one male, were included in the cohort. The research as a whole found: Some responding clones were detected in pre-infection memory, which suggested that pre-existing cross-reactive memory T cells had joined the SARS-CoV-2 response. SARS-CoV-2 specificity of the second-wave clones peaking on day 37 was not confirmed. Contracting CD4+ clones turned up mainly in the CM and EM memory subsets, whereas EMRA was where CD8+ clones were enriched. Balanced CD4/CD8 phenotypes were observed for clones contracting from day 15 to 85, whereas a bias towards CD4+ was observed for a second wave of clones expanding from day 15 to 37. The study covered only a couple of mild cases, and larger cohorts including severe cases with pre-infection samples were considered necessary.

The data were produced on an Illumina NovaSeq 6000. TCRalpha and TCRbeta cDNA libraries were built by 5'RACE with constant-segment primers, adding sample barcodes and unique molecular identifiers. Trizol reagent was used to extract RNA from every sample. Library amplification was performed in two PCR steps, and a second sample barcode and Illumina TruSeq adapters were introduced in the second step. Sequencing of the libraries was done on an Illumina NovaSeq, producing 2 x 150 bp paired-end reads. The study's own analysis went as follows. Demultiplexing of reads and collapsing into UMI-guided consensus sequences were performed with migec v1.2.7. With mixcr v2.1.11, UMI consensuses were aligned to TRA and TRB V and J templates and assembled into clonotypes. A clonotype was counted as expanded or contracted only when both edgeR and NoisET called the clonotype significant, with the noise models trained on biological replicates. For edgeR calls, the cutoffs were a false discovery rate-adjusted p below 0.01 and a log2 fold-change threshold of 1. As an exploratory analysis of dynamics, PCA with hierarchical clustering was applied to max-normalized trajectories of the 1000 most abundant clonotypes. Separately sequenced CD4+ and CD8+ repertoires were used to assign the CD4 or CD8 phenotype of responding clones. Using fastp at Q25 and MiXCR, TCRdb reprocessed the public reads and kept productive beta chains. Every distinct CDR3 protein forms one entry, paired with its most common genes and DNA. The V and J calls were not made by the authors but by TCRdb's processing. Present in this sample are roughly 480,000 distinct CDR3 sequences, 20% to 25% of which were seen just once. The biggest ten clones account for around an eighth of the sample.

Comment on this clonotype: Its antigen remains unidentified. No base-level quality is on record; no much larger clone is a single base apart.

Ficoll-Paque density gradient centrifugation was the method used to isolate PBMCs. CDR1 and CDR2, looked up from the germline V gene (reference sequence), are SEHNR and FQNEAQ. Compared with germline, V lacks 5 bases and J lacks 2 bases; bases without a gene match: 7. Spanning cysteine to phenylalanine, the CDR3 consists of 15 amino acids. The read is trimmed to its CDR3 DNA, 45 bases read in frame from base 1. The chain is assembled from TRBV7-9 and TRBJ2-3; 7 middle bases align to TRBD1. This clonotype was obtained from an adult woman who had mild COVID-19 (a few samples of this study predate the infection). The sample titles of this study are shuffled in the database, so cell type and time point are left out; the donor was told from shared clones. Sequencing used PBMCs or a T cell subset sorted from them (not recorded which). The encoded CDR3 is CASSHRTGDTDTQYF. The DNA sequence follows: TGTGCCAGCAGCCACCGCACAGGGGACACAGATACGCAGTATTTT.